Shown below are 11 T cell receptor beta chains from a single sample sequenced in a study of shared T cell receptors in the human thymus. Assay: immunoSEQ multiplex PCR; the TCRdb copy retains only in-frame clones and omits some. The sample records under 700,000 clones, around 78% being singletons. These sequences were also reported in another study, on human thymus T cells.

Input material: thymocytes. The source of these receptors is a boy in the first two years of life with a congenital heart defect.

The chain links TRBV29-1 to TRBJ2-3; D might be TRBD2 (6 bases). Germline V gene sequence: CDR1 SQVTM, CDR2 ANQGSEA. The CDR3 contains 14 residues. V was trimmed by 6 bases and J by 2 bases, leaving 15 bases between them. CDR3 coding DNA: TGCAGCGTGTCTAGCGTCGATAACACAGATACGCAGTATTTT. Protein: CSVSSVDNTDTQYF.

The V call is TRBV20-1, the J call TRBJ2-7; D remains ambiguous. The CDR3 is made up of 11 amino acids. Per germline, CDR1 DFQATT and CDR2 SNEGSKA (reference sequence). The V gene lost 6 bases and the J gene lost 4 bases, with 10 bases spanning the gap. The CDR3 DNA follows: TGCAGTGCCAGATACACGTACGAGCAGTACTTC. Protein: CSARYTYEQYF.

The chain joins TRBV5-8 to TRBJ2-2; TRBD2 is a possible D gene (6 bases). The CDR3 extends over 16 amino acids. Germline CDR1 SGHTS, CDR2 YDEGEE. Trimming removed 0 bases at V and 3 bases at J, with 12 bases between. The CDR3 DNA follows: TGTGCCAGCAGCTTGGGGGGGGTAATCGACACCGGGGAGCTGTTTTTT. As protein: CASSLGGVIDTGELFF.

The rearrangement uses TRBV4-3 and TRBJ2-7; weak D call: TRBD1 (6 bases). There are 14 residues in the CDR3. Germline CDR1 LGHNA, CDR2 YSLEER. V was cut by 7 bases and J by 6 bases, with 19 bases left in between. In nucleotides, the CDR3 is TGCGCCAGCACCCAGGGGCCCTATTTGGGCGAGCAGTACTTC. This gives the protein CASTQGPYLGEQYF.

This chain uses TRBV5-5 with TRBJ2-3; possible D gene TRBD2, 6 bases. Trimming shortened V by 4 bases and J by 1 base, and 16 bases separated the two germline ends. Germline assignment: CDR1 SGHKS and CDR2 YYEKEE (reference sequence). The CDR3 is made up of 16 amino acids. CDR3 DNA sequence: TGTGCCAGCAGCGGGGCACGGGAGCCGGGCACAGATACGCAGTATTTT. Its protein is CASSGAREPGTDTQYF.

The V and J genes are TRBV4-3 and TRBJ2-7; 9 nucleotides match TRBD2. Germline CDR1 LGHNA, CDR2 YSLEER. The CDR3 runs to 19 residues. The V gene end was trimmed by 0 bases and the J gene end by 3 bases; junction bases not matched to a gene: 15. As DNA, the CDR3 is TGCGCCAGCAGCCAAGAGGGTGTCCTAGCGGGAAAATTAGGCTACGAGCAGTACTTC. Its protein is CASSQEGVLAGKLGYEQYF.

This chain uses TRBV6-5 with TRBJ2-1, with D perhaps matching TRBD1 (5 bases). The V end lost 2 bases, the J end lost 9 bases, and 14 bases lay between the germline ends. The CDR3 consists of 14 residues. Per the germline V gene, CDR1 is MNHEY and CDR2 is SVGAGI. For the CDR3, the DNA is TGTGCCAGCAGTTACACTAATCAGGGCTCTGAGCAGTTCTTC. As protein: CASSYTNQGSEQFF.

V and J are TRBV30 and TRBJ2-7; maybe TRBD2 (7 bases). Germline CDR1 GTSNPN, CDR2 SVGIG (reference sequence). V shed 2 bases and J shed 5 bases, with 25 bases lying between them. This CDR3 region has 17 residues. The CDR3 here is CAWSSQRGGEGRHEQYF. As DNA, the CDR3 is TGTGCCTGGAGTTCCCAAAGGGGGGGGGAGGGCCGGCACGAGCAGTACTTC. The whole variable domain, filled in from reference TRBV30 and TRBJ2-7, reads SQTIHQWPATLVQPVGSPLSLECTVEGTSNPNLYWYRQAAGRGLQLLFYSVGIGQISSEVPQNLSASRPQDRQFILSSKKLLLSDSGFYLCAWSSQRGGEGRHEQYFGPGTRLTVT.

The rearrangement links TRBV19 to TRBJ1-5; a possible D gene is TRBD1 (6 bases). This CDR3 has 16 residues. Trimming left V 3 bases short and J 6 bases short, with 18 bases between. Per germline, CDR1 LNHDA and CDR2 SQIVND (reference sequence). The CDR3, as DNA: TGTGCCAGTAGTATGGGGGGCGGGGGTTTTGGTCAGCCCCAGCATTTT. Encoded protein: CASSMGGGGFGQPQHF.

The CDR3 here is CASSPGTDNSNQPQHF. The CDR3 nucleotides are TGTGCCAGTAGTCCAGGGACAGATAATAGCAATCAGCCCCAGCATTTT. The genes are TRBV19 and TRBJ1-5; 7 nucleotides agree with TRBD1. From germline, CDR1 is LNHDA and CDR2 SQIVND (reference sequence). V dropped 5 bases and J dropped 0; count of bases not matched to a gene: 7. This CDR3 is 16 amino acids long.

The chain combines TRBV14 with TRBJ2-3; 10 nucleotides align to TRBD1. The trim removed 4 bases at V and 4 bases at J, leaving 8 bases unmatched. The germline V gene has CDR1 SGHDN and CDR2 FVKESK. The CDR3 spans 16 residues. The CDR3 coding sequence is TGTGCCAGCAGCCCTTTGACAGGGGGCTTCCCAGATACGCAGTATTTT. Translation: CASSPLTGGFPDTQYF.